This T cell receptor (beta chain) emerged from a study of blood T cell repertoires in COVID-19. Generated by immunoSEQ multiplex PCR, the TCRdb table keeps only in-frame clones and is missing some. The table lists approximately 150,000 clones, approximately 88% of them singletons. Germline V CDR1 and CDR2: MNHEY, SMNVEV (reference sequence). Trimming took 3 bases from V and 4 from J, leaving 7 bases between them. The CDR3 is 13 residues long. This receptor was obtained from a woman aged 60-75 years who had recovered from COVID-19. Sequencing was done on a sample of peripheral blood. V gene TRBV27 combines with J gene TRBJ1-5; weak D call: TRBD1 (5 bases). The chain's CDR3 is CASSFAGNQPQHF. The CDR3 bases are TGTGCCAGCAGTTTTGCAGGGAATCAGCCCCAGCATTTT.